This T cell receptor beta chain was identified in a study of early stage breast cancer tumors. CDR3 length: 12 residues. The germline CDR1 and CDR2 sequences are GTSNPN and SVGIG (reference sequence). V gave up 3 bases and J gave up 1 base, with 7 bases separating them. TCRdb's table, derived via immunoSEQ multiplex PCR, lists solely in-frame clones and lacks some. The repertoire holds fewer than 80,000 clones, with around 80% as singletons. The sample comprised blood. The TCR sequence derives from a person in their 40s with breast cancer. The chain joins TRBV30 to TRBJ2-7; the D is unclear. The CDR3, as DNA: TGTGCCTGGAGGACTTTATCCTACGAGCAGTACTTC. Its protein product is CAWRTLSYEQYF.